The 19 T cell receptor beta chains listed next were all sequenced from one sample in a study of early T cells in non-severe SARS-CoV-2 infection. TCRdb re-called the 5' RACE reads with MiXCR, one entry per CDR3 protein. The sample holds approximately 69,000 distinct CDR3 sequences, around 12% seen once. Here the sequenced sample was whole blood, taken at baseline. The receptors were gathered from an adult who was a healthcare worker with PCR-confirmed SARS-CoV-2 infection or an uninfected control (not recorded which).

This clonotype was seen only a few times. This chain links TRBV5-1 with TRBJ2-2; 8 bases are a match to TRBD1. The CDR3 is 18 amino acids. Germline CDR1 SGHRS, CDR2 YFSETQ. V trimming: 1 base; J trimming: 7 bases; junction bases outside the gene matches: 15. Written as DNA, the CDR3 is TGCGCCAGCAGCTTGACACCCTCAACAGGGGGAGGAGGCGGGGAGCTGTTTTTT. This codes for CASSLTPSTGGGGGELFF.

The V call is TRBV28, the J call TRBJ2-7; no definite D call. There are 13 residues in the CDR3. Trimming shortened V by 2 bases and J by 5 bases, and 10 bases separated the two germline ends. Germline values: CDR1 MDHEN, CDR2 SYDVKM. The CDR3 sequence: CASSLRQADEQYF. The CDR3 DNA is TGTGCCAGCAGTTTACGGCAGGCGGACGAGCAGTACTTC.

The table lists this clonotype with many counts. The chain is built from TRBV7-9 and TRBJ1-4; the D is unclear. The V gene's germline CDR1 is SEHNR and CDR2 FQNEAQ (reference sequence). This CDR3 has 17 residues. Trimming took off 5 bases at V and 0 bases at J, with 16 bases between the two ends. The CDR3 DNA reads TGTGCCAGCAGCCCCCCTCCCTCTAGAGCAACTAATGAAAAACTGTTTTTT. As protein: CASSPPPSRATNEKLFF.

This clonotype was found a few times. The chain recombines TRBV11-2 with TRBJ2-3; 12 positions match TRBD2. Trimming removed 5 bases from V and 2 bases from J; junction bases left unmatched: 11. Looked up from germline, CDR1 is SGHAT and CDR2 is FQNNGV. The length of the CDR3 is 18 residues. The CDR3 nucleotides read TGTGCCAGCAGCCCTCTTGGTTGGACTAGCGGGGTCACAGATACGCAGTATTTT. Residues: CASSPLGWTSGVTDTQYF.

With regard to this clonotype: Because the CDR3's place on the DNA is in doubt, the DNA is left out and the CDR3 is given as listed by TCRdb. This sequence joins TRBV5-6 and TRBJ2-1; the D call of TRBD1 is as the table states it, not checked on the DNA. The germline V gene has CDR1 SGHDT and CDR2 YYEEEE. The CDR3 is made up of 14 amino acids, end residues included. CDR3 sequence reads: CASSSSGAHNEQFF.

The chain carries TRBV27 and TRBJ1-2; D call uncertain. The ends were cut back, 6 bases at V and 2 bases at J, with 13 bases in the middle. Germline lookup yields CDR1 MNHEY and CDR2 SMNVEV (reference sequence). The length of the CDR3 is 14 residues. CDR3 loop: CASRPQGRNYGYTF. Here the CDR3 DNA reads TGTGCCAGCAGACCACAAGGGAGGAACTATGGCTACACCTTC.

The V and J genes are TRBV11-2 and TRBJ2-2; 8 nucleotides line up with TRBD1. The CDR3 extends over 16 amino acids. Germline values: CDR1 SGHAT, CDR2 FQNNGV. With 5 bases clipped from V and 5 bases from J, the junction kept 10 bases outside the gene matches. DNA of the CDR3: TGTGCCAGCAGCGAACGCGGACAGGGAACAACCGGGGAGCTGTTTTTT. It translates to CASSERGQGTTGELFF.

This chain uses TRBV10-3 with TRBJ2-4; D gene uncertain. The CDR3 extends over 14 amino acids. The V end lost 6 bases, the J end lost 0 bases, and 9 bases lay between the germline ends. In germline, CDR1 is ENHRY, CDR2 SYGVKD. Here the CDR3 reads CAISATLAKNIQYF. The CDR3 nucleotides read TGTGCCATCAGCGCCACCCTAGCCAAAAACATTCAGTACTTC.

In this sample, this clonotype turned up a few times. The V and J genes are TRBV29-1 and TRBJ1-5; D unresolved. Germline V gives CDR1 SQVTM, CDR2 ANQGSEA. Trimming removed 4 bases at V and 7 bases at J, with 11 bases between. There are 12 residues in the CDR3. CDR3 DNA: TGCAGCGTTGGATCAGACGGCCAGCCCCAGCATTTT. Translation gives CSVGSDGQPQHF.

The V call is TRBV11-2, the J call TRBJ2-7; no clear D. CDR1 and CDR2 from the germline V gene are SGHAT and FQNNGV. The V and J ends lost 1 base and 0 bases respectively, with 7 bases between them. This CDR3 spans 14 amino acids. DNA of the CDR3: TGTGCCAGCAGCTTAGGCGCGGACTCCTACGAGCAGTACTTC. As protein: CASSLGADSYEQYF.

The V gene is TRBV4-2, the J gene TRBJ1-1; D not resolved. The CDR3 covers 13 residues. V dropped 3 bases and J dropped 6 bases, with 11 bases sitting between them. The germline V gene has CDR1 LGHNA and CDR2 YNFKEQ. The CDR3 loop is CASSQLGDPEAFF. Here the CDR3 DNA reads TGTGCCAGCAGCCAGCTGGGTGACCCTGAAGCTTTCTTT.

This clonotype was counted at least ten times. The chain is built from TRBV4-1 and TRBJ2-1, with D possibly matching TRBD2 (6 bases). Per the germline V gene, CDR1 is MGHRA and CDR2 is YSYEKL. V lost 0 bases, J lost 0 bases, and 12 bases lay in between. This CDR3 comprises 17 residues. In DNA form, the CDR3 reads TGCGCCAGCAGCCAAGATGGAAATAGCGGCTCCTACAATGAGCAGTTCTTC. Protein product: CASSQDGNSGSYNEQFF.

The CDR3 reads CASNDRTVQETQYF. The CDR3 coding sequence is TGTGCCAGCAACGACCGGACAGTACAAGAGACCCAGTACTTC. V usage is TRBV12-3 or TRBV12-4 and J usage is TRBJ2-5, with a possible D match to TRBD1 (6 bases). The ends were cut back, 7 bases at V and 2 bases at J, with 14 bases in the middle. The CDR3 has 14 residues.

This rearrangement joins TRBV18 to TRBJ1-1; the D gene is possibly TRBD1 (5 bases). V was cut by 1 base and J by 1 base, with 7 bases left in between. The CDR3 is made up of 14 amino acids. Germline V gives CDR1 KGHSH, CDR2 LQKENI. The CDR3 loop reads CASSPRTRNTEAFF. In nucleotides, the CDR3 is TGTGCCAGCTCACCACGGACACGGAACACTGAAGCTTTCTTT.

This sequence joins TRBV5-1 and TRBJ2-1; the D is unclear. V was pared by 2 bases and J by 9 bases, with 12 bases between. The V gene's germline CDR1 is SGHRS and CDR2 YFSETQ. This CDR3 has 13 residues. Here the CDR3 reads CASSFYPSGEQFF. DNA for the CDR3: TGCGCCAGCAGCTTTTACCCATCGGGTGAGCAGTTCTTC. The variable domain in full, with the rest retrieved from reference TRBV5-1 and TRBJ2-1, is KAGVTQTPRYLIKTRGQQVTLSCSPISGHRSVSWYQQTPGQGLQFLFEYFSETQRNKGNFPGRFSGRQFSNSRSEMNVSTLELGDSALYLCASSFYPSGEQFFGPGTRLTVL.

A word on this clonotype: A clone one base away is much larger, so this may be a read error. This chain connects TRBV11-2 to TRBJ2-7; 9 bases are shared with TRBD1. The CDR3 loop spans 15 amino acids. The germline gives CDR1 SGHAT, CDR2 FQNNGV. The CDR3 protein is CTSSLKPGQGYEQYF. DNA for the CDR3: TGTACCAGCAGCTTGAAACCGGGACAGGGCTACGAGCAGTACTTC.

This clonotype appeared a few times. The V and J genes are TRBV5-4 and TRBJ1-6, with TRBD1 identical over 8 bases. Trimming took 4 bases from V and 5 from J; bases not matched to a gene: 5. This CDR3 has 15 amino acids. The germline gives CDR1 SGHNT, CDR2 YYREEE (reference sequence). Here the CDR3 DNA reads TGTGCCAGCAGCCCGGACAGGGTACATAATTCACCCCTCCACTTT. Protein product: CASSPDRVHNSPLHF.

This clonotype was seen ten or more times. This sequence joins TRBV4-2 and TRBJ1-1; D gene unclear. Germline CDR1 LGHNA, CDR2 YNFKEQ. V was cut by 0 bases and J by 8 bases, with 16 bases left in between. This CDR3 comprises 15 residues. CDR3 DNA sequence: TGTGCCAGCAGCCAAGACCGCGGGAGCCGGTGGGAAGCTTTCTTT. It codes for CASSQDRGSRWEAFF.

This clonotype was seen ten or more times. V usage is TRBV9 and J usage is TRBJ1-2; TRBD1 might be the D (6 bases). CDR1 SGDLS and CDR2 YYNGEE come from the germline V gene. Trimming left V 4 bases short and J 0 bases short, with 22 bases between. The CDR3 totals 18 residues. CDR3 coding DNA: TGTGCCAGCAGCCCGGTGACAGGAACCCCCTCTGCTAACTATGGCTACACCTTC. This encodes CASSPVTGTPSANYGYTF. Complete variable domain (other parts from reference TRBV9 and TRBJ1-2): DSGVTQTPKHLITATGQRVTLRCSPRSGDLSVYWYQQSLDQGLQFLIQYYNGEERAKGNILERFSAQQFPDLHSELNLSSLELGDSALYFCASSPVTGTPSANYGYTFGSGTRLTVV.